This TCR beta chain is from a study of blood T cell repertoires in COVID-19. Across the whole study: Sites in the United States, Italy and Spain provided acute and convalescent COVID-19 samples.

The assay was immunoSEQ multiplex PCR, and TCRdb's table has in-frame clones only and misses some. The sample consists of about 230,000 clones, about nine tenths of them appearing once. V lost 0 bases, J lost 4 bases, and 11 bases lay in between. The CDR3 length is 15 residues. Per the germline V gene, CDR1 is LNHNV and CDR2 is YYDKDF (reference sequence). Seattle participants joined during active infection and were tracked over time. The sample taken for sequencing was peripheral blood. The TCR comes from a man in his fifties with COVID-19, enrolled during active disease. The J gene is TRBJ2-3, the V gene TRBV15; a possible D gene is TRBD1 (5 bases). In DNA form, the CDR3 reads TGTGCCACCAGCAGAGACCGGACAAAGGCAGATACGCAGTATTTT. It specifies CATSRDRTKADTQYF.